The 2 T cell receptor beta chains presented below share a single source sample, sequenced in a study of blood T cells in healthy people across ages (dated by TCRdb to between 2014 and 2016). Libraries were prepared through 5' RACE. The sequencer listed for this sample is Illumina HiSeq 2500. A second PCR of roughly 7 to 12 cycles was run with a J-beta primer mix and a sample-barcoded 5' primer. TCRdb trimmed the raw reads at Q25, called clones with MiXCR and kept productive beta chains. When rows share a CDR3 protein, they turn into one entry using the most common DNA and genes. Here the sample has around 1,000,000 distinct CDR3 sequences; approximately 25% occur a single time. Approximately 0.71% of the sample belongs to the ten largest clones. In addition, the sample was reused for a study of T cells of mothers and their children.

Input material: blood. These receptors all come from a girl under 10 years old in good health.

This chain joins TRBV29-1 and TRBJ2-2; D is perhaps TRBD2 (6 bases). Germline V gene sequence: CDR1 SQVTM, CDR2 ANQGSEA. The CDR3 runs 13 residues. V dropped 7 bases and J dropped 6 bases, with 15 bases sitting between them. The CDR3, as DNA: TGCAGCGCCCCCGGCAGGGAGGCCGGGGAGCTGTTTTTT. Protein sequence: CSAPGREAGELFF.

This clonotype was seen many times. The chain has TRBV12-3 or TRBV12-4 and TRBJ2-7; D possibly corresponds to TRBD1 (5 bases). The CDR3 is made up of 15 amino acids. V lost 4 bases and J lost 6, with 19 bases in between. CDR3 sequence: CASSSYDGQNGEQYF. The CDR3 DNA reads as TGTGCCAGCAGTTCTTACGACGGACAAAACGGCGAGCAGTACTTC.